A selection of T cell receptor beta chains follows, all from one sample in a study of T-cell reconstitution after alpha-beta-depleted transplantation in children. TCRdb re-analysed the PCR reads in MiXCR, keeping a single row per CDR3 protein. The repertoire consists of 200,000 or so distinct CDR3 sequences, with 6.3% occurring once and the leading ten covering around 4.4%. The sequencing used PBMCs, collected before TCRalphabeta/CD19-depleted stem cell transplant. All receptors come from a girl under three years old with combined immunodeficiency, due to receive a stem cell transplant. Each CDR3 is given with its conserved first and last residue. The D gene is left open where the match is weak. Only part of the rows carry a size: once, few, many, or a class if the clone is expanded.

CDR3 protein: CASRLLEGSPPEQYF; CDR3 DNA: TGTGCCAGCCGCCTGCTCGAAGGGTCCCCACCCGAGCAGTACTTC; V gene: TRBV7-8; D gene: .; clone size: .; J gene: TRBJ2-7
CDR3 protein: CASSQAPGFNEQFF; CDR3 DNA: TGTGCCAGCAGCCAAGCCCCGGGGTTTAATGAGCAGTTCTTC; V gene: TRBV3-1; D gene: .; clone size: many; J gene: TRBJ2-1
CDR3 protein: CASSPSGGRFADEQFF; CDR3 DNA: TGTGCCAGCAGCCCTAGCGGGGGACGCTTTGCGGATGAGCAGTTCTTC; V gene: TRBV7-3; D gene: TRBD2; clone size: few; J gene: TRBJ2-1
CDR3 protein: CSVDPGRNTGELFF; CDR3 DNA: TGCAGCGTTGATCCCGGCCGGAACACCGGGGAGCTGTTTTTT; V gene: TRBV29-1; D gene: .; clone size: many; J gene: TRBJ2-2
CDR3 protein: CSVGDNVGDQPQHF; CDR3 DNA: TGCAGCGTTGGGGACAACGTAGGGGATCAGCCCCAGCATTTT; V gene: TRBV29-1; D gene: .; clone size: many; J gene: TRBJ1-5
CDR3 protein: CSAPAGVPYEQYF; CDR3 DNA: TGCAGTGCTCCAGCGGGAGTGCCCTACGAGCAGTACTTC; V gene: TRBV20-1; D gene: TRBD2; clone size: many; J gene: TRBJ2-7
CDR3 protein: CASSPLIDGPFGTQYF; CDR3 DNA: TGTGCCAGCAGCCCCCTAATTGATGGCCCGTTTGGGACCCAGTACTTC; V gene: TRBV13; D gene: .; clone size: many; J gene: TRBJ2-5
CDR3 protein: CASSPGSVDQPQHF; CDR3 DNA: TGTGCCAGCAGCCCGGGGAGCGTCGATCAGCCCCAGCATTTT; V gene: TRBV7-9; D gene: .; clone size: many; J gene: TRBJ1-5
CDR3 protein: CASSSSEAGARTDTQYF; CDR3 DNA: TGTGCCAGCAGCTCCTCAGAGGCGGGGGCCCGCACAGATACGCAGTATTTT; V gene: TRBV7-9; D gene: .; clone size: many; J gene: TRBJ2-3
CDR3 protein: CASSLQGQGTDTQYF; CDR3 DNA: TGTGCCAGCAGCTTACAGGGACAGGGCACAGATACGCAGTATTTT; V gene: TRBV7-9; D gene: TRBD1; clone size: many; J gene: TRBJ2-3
CDR3 protein: CSASDRGYYNEQFF; CDR3 DNA: TGCAGTGCGTCAGACAGGGGCTATTACAATGAGCAGTTCTTC; V gene: TRBV20-1; D gene: TRBD1; clone size: many; J gene: TRBJ2-1